The 27 T cell receptor beta chains in this list originate from one sample, sequenced in a study of blood T cell repertoires in COVID-19. Profiling relied on immunoSEQ multiplex PCR, and the TCRdb table lists in-frame clones only, not all of them. In the table there are 200,000 to 250,000 clones, roughly 88% of which are singletons. Sequenced material: PBMCs or T cells enriched from blood (not recorded which). All receptors come from a woman between 40 and 50 years old with acute COVID-19.

The genes are TRBV6-5 and TRBJ1-2, with TRBD1 matching 7 bases. The CDR3 spans 14 residues. J was trimmed by 8 bases and V by 6 bases; bases with no gene match: 12. Germline CDR1 MNHEY, CDR2 SVGAGI. CDR3 region: CASRTPGQSLGYTF. For the CDR3, the DNA is TGTGCCAGCAGAACACCGGGACAGAGCTTAGGCTACACCTTC.

This clone has just one count. The chain couples TRBV10-3 to TRBJ1-2; 8 bases are a match to TRBD1. Germline V gene lookup returns CDR1 ENHRY and CDR2 SYGVKD. V lost 6 bases, J lost 4 bases, and 7 bases stayed unmatched. The CDR3 is 14 residues long. CDR3 sequence: CAIRAGQGLYGYTF. In DNA form, the CDR3 reads TGTGCCATCAGGGCCGGACAGGGACTCTATGGCTACACCTTC.

The chain carries TRBV9 and TRBJ2-7, with TRBD2 matching over 8 bases. The V gene end was trimmed by 3 bases and the J gene end by 2 bases; junction bases not matched to a gene: 7. The CDR3 is 15 amino acids. Per germline, CDR1 SGDLS and CDR2 YYNGEE. CDR3 DNA sequence: TGTGCCAGCAGCGCAGATGGAGCGGGGGCCTACGAGCAGTACTTC. Its translation is CASSADGAGAYEQYF.

The chain has TRBV4-1 and TRBJ2-7; D is perhaps TRBD1 (5 bases). V lost 1 base and J lost 2, with 15 bases in between. The V gene's germline CDR1 is MGHRA and CDR2 YSYEKL. The length of the CDR3 is 16 residues. The CDR3 region has the DNA TGCGCCAGCAGCCAAGGACAGTTAGTCGGCCCCTACGAGCAGTACTTC. Translation gives CASSQGQLVGPYEQYF.

Note on this clone: Different DNA sequences within this sample yield the same CDR3. The V call is TRBV5-1, the J call TRBJ1-1; D is unresolved. This CDR3 is built from 13 residues. Germline loops: CDR1 SGHRS, CDR2 YFSETQ. Trimming stripped 0 bases from V and 5 bases from J, with 8 bases between. DNA for the CDR3: TGCGCCAGCAGCTTGGGGGGAGGGACTGAAGCTTTCTTT. The encoded protein is CASSLGGGTEAFF.

V and J are TRBV7-2 and TRBJ2-1; 7 nucleotides match TRBD2. The CDR3 runs 16 residues. V shed 1 base, J shed 3 bases, and the junction held 6 bases outside the gene matches. Germline lookup yields CDR1 SGHTA and CDR2 FQGNSA. The CDR3 nucleotides read TGTGCCAGCAGCTTAGGGCTGGGGGGGGTCTACAATGAGCAGTTCTTC. This translates into CASSLGLGGVYNEQFF.

The chain employs TRBV6-4 and TRBJ1-1; a weak D match, TRBD1 (5 bases). V was trimmed by 11 bases and J by 0 bases, leaving 19 bases between them. Germline V CDR1 and CDR2: MRHNA, SNTAGT. The length of the CDR3 is 15 residues. CDR3 DNA sequence: TGTGCCGGGGCTCATCGGCCGGACGTGAACACTGAAGCTTTCTTT. Protein sequence: CAGAHRPDVNTEAFF.

The chain uses TRBV7-2 and TRBJ2-7; 7 bases map to TRBD2. Germline V gives CDR1 SGHTA, CDR2 FQGNSA. Trimming cost V 5 bases and J 7 bases; bases outside gene matches: 8. The CDR3 consists of 13 residues. The CDR3 bases are TGTGCCAGCAGCCTCGGGAGGCGGGGAGAGCAGTACTTC. This codes for CASSLGRRGEQYF.

The chain carries TRBV13 and TRBJ2-6, with D perhaps TRBD2 (5 bases). Germline V lookup: CDR1 PRHDT, CDR2 FYEKMQ (reference sequence). Trimming left V 4 bases short and J 6 bases short, with 13 bases between. The CDR3 consists of 15 residues. The chain's CDR3 is CASSSRGPKANVLTF. DNA of the CDR3: TGTGCCAGCAGCTCCCGGGGTCCGAAGGCCAACGTCCTGACTTTC.

V usage is TRBV2 and J usage is TRBJ2-5; possible D gene TRBD1, 5 bases. The CDR3 extends over 14 amino acids. Germline V gene lookup returns CDR1 SNHLY and CDR2 FYNNEI. With 6 bases removed from V and 5 bases from J, the gap between germline ends came to 16 bases. CDR3 nucleotides: TGTGCCAGCAGGCCTGACAGTACCCAGGAGACCCAGTACTTC. It translates to CASRPDSTQETQYF.

The rearrangement joins TRBV12-3 or TRBV12-4 to TRBJ2-1; 8 bases match TRBD2. CDR3 length: 13 residues. Unmatched junction bases numbered 3, after V lost 8 bases and J lost 3 bases. The DNA for the CDR3 is TGTGCCAGCCAAGCGGGGGTCTACAATGAGCAGTTCTTC. It specifies CASQAGVYNEQFF.

J is TRBJ2-7 and V is TRBV2; D is perhaps TRBD1 (6 bases). The CDR3 has 12 residues. V was trimmed by 8 bases and J by 6 bases, leaving 14 bases between them. Looked up from germline, CDR1 is SNHLY and CDR2 is FYNNEI. In nucleotides, the CDR3 is TGTGCCAGCGGGGGCCTATACGGCGAGCAGTACTTC. Translated: CASGGLYGEQYF. Full variable domain (outside the CDR3, taken from reference TRBV2 and TRBJ2-7): EPEVTQTPSHQVTQMGQEVILRCVPISNHLYFYWYRQILGQKVEFLVSFYNNEISEKSEIFDDQFSVERPDGSNFTLKIRSTKLEDSAMYFCASGGLYGEQYFGPGTRLTVT.

This clone was seen once. The J gene is TRBJ1-5, the V gene TRBV6-1; D remains unclear. The CDR3 runs 14 residues. Germline CDR1 reads MNHNS; CDR2 reads SASEGT. Trimming took 2 bases from V and 7 from J, leaving 12 bases between them. The CDR3 reads CASSEIQQKQPQHF. In nucleotides, the CDR3 is TGTGCCAGCAGTGAAATACAGCAAAAACAGCCCCAGCATTTT.

The genes are TRBV27 and TRBJ2-1; 13 positions agree with TRBD2. The V gene end was trimmed by 5 bases and the J gene end by 9 bases; junction bases not matched to a gene: 10. Germline loops: CDR1 MNHEY, CDR2 SMNVEV (reference sequence). CDR3 size: 16 residues. The CDR3 protein is CASSPLTSGGAGEQFF. CDR3 DNA: TGTGCCAGCAGTCCACTCACTAGCGGGGGGGCGGGTGAGCAGTTCTTC.

This clone was counted a few times. The rearrangement joins TRBV6-1 to TRBJ2-3, with 9 nucleotides matching TRBD2. This CDR3 is built from 15 residues. Trimming removed 3 bases from V and 4 bases from J; junction bases left unmatched: 5. CDR1 and CDR2 (germline): MNHNS, SASEGT. The CDR3 nucleotides read TGTGCCAGCAGTGAGAGCGGGGGGAACCCAGATACGCAGTATTTT. It translates to CASSESGGNPDTQYF.

The table lists this clone with a few counts. The rearrangement joins TRBV24-1 to TRBJ1-2; TRBD1 might be the D (5 bases). Germline CDR1 KGHDR, CDR2 SFDVKD. V was trimmed by 4 bases and J by 5 bases, leaving 16 bases between them. This CDR3 region has 15 residues. CDR3 region: CATSDPLGGKYGYTF. The CDR3 DNA sequence: TGTGCCACCAGTGACCCCCTGGGGGGAAAATATGGCTACACCTTC.

V gene TRBV20-1 combines with J gene TRBJ1-2, with TRBD1 as a possible D gene (5 bases). Trimming removed 5 bases from V and 7 bases from J, with 11 bases in between. The CDR3 loop spans 11 amino acids. CDR1 is DFQATT and CDR2 is SNEGSKA in the germline V gene (reference sequence). The CDR3: CSAWEGVGYTF. CDR3 nucleotides: TGCAGTGCTTGGGAAGGGGTTGGCTACACCTTC.

The chain carries TRBV11-2 and TRBJ1-1; perhaps TRBD1 as D (5 bases). Trimming removed 3 bases from V and 1 base from J, with 6 bases in between. The CDR3 extends over 13 amino acids. Germline loops: CDR1 SGHAT, CDR2 FQNNGV. CDR3 protein: CASSLGGNTEAFF. The CDR3 DNA is TGTGCCAGCAGCTTGGGGGGGAACACTGAAGCTTTCTTT. Drawing the rest from reference TRBV11-2 and TRBJ1-1, the complete variable domain is EAGVAQSPRYKIIEKRQSVAFWCNPISGHATLYWYQQILGQGPKLLIQFQNNGVVDDSQLPKDRFSAERLKGVDSTLKIQPAKLEDSAVYLCASSLGGNTEAFFGQGTRLTVV.

J is TRBJ1-3 and V is TRBV6-5, with TRBD1 matching 9 bases. CDR1 is MNHEY, CDR2 SVGAGI, per germline. The CDR3 length is 15 residues. V was pared by 4 bases and J by 0 bases, with 1 base of the junction left unmatched. CDR3 sequence (DNA): TGTGCCAGCAGTTGGACAGGGGTCTCTGGAAACACCATATATTTT. Encoded protein: CASSWTGVSGNTIYF.

The genes are TRBV18 and TRBJ1-1, with 9 positions matching TRBD1. The germline gives CDR1 KGHSH, CDR2 LQKENI. V lost 6 bases and J lost 3; bases outside the gene matches: 5. CDR3 length: 14 amino acids. For the CDR3, the DNA is TGTGCCAGCTCCCGCGACAGGGGGGACACTGAAGCTTTCTTT. Amino acid sequence: CASSRDRGDTEAFF.

V is TRBV5-1 and J is TRBJ1-6; 7 bases align to TRBD1. Unmatched junction bases numbered 6, after V lost 7 bases and J lost 5 bases. The CDR3 has 14 residues. Germline CDR1 SGHRS, CDR2 YFSETQ. This CDR3 is CASRGTVHNSPLHF. CDR3 DNA sequence: TGCGCCAGCCGAGGGACAGTACATAATTCACCCCTCCACTTT.

The chain recombines TRBV30 with TRBJ1-6; TRBD1 matches 9 bases. With V trimmed by 6 bases and J by 12 bases, 9 bases remained unmatched. The CDR3 covers 13 residues. The germline V gene encodes CDR1 GTSNPN and CDR2 SVGIG (reference sequence). The CDR3 loop reads CACAMGQGEPLHF. CDR3 bases: TGTGCCTGTGCCATGGGACAGGGTGAACCCCTCCACTTT.

CDR3 sequence: CASSVLNLAGGPGGGLYGYTF. As DNA, the CDR3 is TGTGCCAGCAGTGTTCTCAACTTGGCAGGTGGGCCCGGGGGTGGCCTCTATGGCTACACCTTC. The chain links TRBV2 to TRBJ1-2, with TRBD1 as a possible D gene (5 bases). Germline-derived CDR1 and CDR2 are SNHLY and FYNNEI. Trimming removed 4 bases at V and 4 bases at J, with 34 bases between. The CDR3 has 21 residues.

The rearrangement links TRBV13 to TRBJ2-1; TRBD2 matches at 12 bases. Germline values: CDR1 PRHDT, CDR2 FYEKMQ (reference sequence). V shed 5 bases and J 5 bases; nucleotides not matched to a gene: 7. The CDR3 runs 16 residues. CDR3 residues: CASSPGTSGLDNEQFF. The DNA for the CDR3 is TGTGCCAGCAGCCCAGGGACTAGCGGGCTAGACAATGAGCAGTTCTTC. Together with reference TRBV13 and TRBJ2-1, the CDR3 gives the full variable domain: AAGVIQSPRHLIKEKRETATLKCYPIPRHDTVYWYQQGPGQDPQFLISFYEKMQSDKGSIPDRFSAQQFSDYHSELNMSSLELGDSALYFCASSPGTSGLDNEQFFGPGTRLTVL.

The chain couples TRBV4-1 to TRBJ1-1; 7 nucleotides align to TRBD1. CDR3 length: 14 residues. Germline CDR1 and CDR2: MGHRA and YSYEKL. The trim removed 7 bases at V and 6 bases at J, leaving 11 bases unmatched. DNA for the CDR3: TGCGCCAGCAAGACACCAGGGGGAGGCCCTGAAGCTTTCTTT. It encodes CASKTPGGGPEAFF.

This sequence joins TRBV19 and TRBJ1-2; D is uncertain. This CDR3 has 13 residues. CDR1 and CDR2 (germline): LNHDA, SQIVND (reference sequence). V was shortened by 5 bases and J by 6 bases, with 13 bases between the two germline ends. CDR3 in amino acids: CASSYREVDGYTF. The CDR3 DNA reads TGTGCCAGTAGTTATAGGGAGGTCGATGGCTACACCTTC.

The gene calls are TRBV5-8 and TRBJ1-6; possibly TRBD1 for D (5 bases). The CDR3 spans 15 residues. CDR1 is SGHTS and CDR2 is YDEGEE in the germline V gene. V lost 2 bases, J lost 5 bases, and 11 bases lay in between. The CDR3 DNA is TGTGCCAGCAGCTTACAGGCGCGACATAATTCACCCCTCCACTTT. Translation: CASSLQARHNSPLHF.